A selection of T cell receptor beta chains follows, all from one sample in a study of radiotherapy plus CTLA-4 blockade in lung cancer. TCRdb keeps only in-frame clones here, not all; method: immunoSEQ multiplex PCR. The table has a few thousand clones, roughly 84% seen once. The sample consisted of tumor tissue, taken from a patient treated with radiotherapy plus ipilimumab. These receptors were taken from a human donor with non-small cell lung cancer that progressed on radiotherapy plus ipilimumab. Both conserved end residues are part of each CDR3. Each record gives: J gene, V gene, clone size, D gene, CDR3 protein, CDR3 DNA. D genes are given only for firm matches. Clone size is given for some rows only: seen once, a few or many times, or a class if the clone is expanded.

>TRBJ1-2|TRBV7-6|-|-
CASSLERNYGYTF
TGTGCCAGCAGCTTAGAACGGAACTATGGCTACACCTTC
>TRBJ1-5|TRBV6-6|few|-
CASTYGSNQPQHF
TGTGCCAGCACTTACGGGAGCAATCAGCCCCAGCATTTT
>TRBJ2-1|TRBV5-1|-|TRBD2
CASSLGRSSGGAYNEQFF
TGCGCCAGCAGCTTGGGGAGATCTAGCGGGGGGGCCTACAATGAGCAGTTCTTC
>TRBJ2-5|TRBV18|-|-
CASSPYRGDQETQYF
TGTGCCAGCTCACCCTATCGAGGGGATCAAGAGACCCAGTACTTC
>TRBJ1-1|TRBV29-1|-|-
CSASGPGNTEAFF
TGCAGCGCCTCTGGACCTGGGAACACTGAAGCTTTCTTT
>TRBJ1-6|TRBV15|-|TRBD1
CATRNSKWSAGGWEPLYF
TGTGCCACCAGGAATAGTAAGTGGTCGGCAGGGGGCTGGGAGCCCCTCTACTTT
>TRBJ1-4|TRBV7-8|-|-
CASSPRDPGNEKLFF
TGTGCCAGCAGCCCTCGGGACCCCGGTAATGAAAAACTGTTTTTT
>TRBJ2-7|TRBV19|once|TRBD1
CASSNGQGVTSYEQYF
TGTGCCAGTAGTAACGGACAGGGAGTAACATCCTACGAGCAGTACTTC
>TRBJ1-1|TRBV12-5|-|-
CASGFQYGLMNTEAFF
TGTGCTAGTGGTTTTCAATATGGTCTTATGAACACTGAAGCTTTCTTT
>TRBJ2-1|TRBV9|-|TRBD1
CASSVRGLHNEQFF
TGTGCCAGCAGCGTCAGGGGGCTCCACAATGAGCAGTTCTTC
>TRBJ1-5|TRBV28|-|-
CASSLWVVSTNQPQHF
TGTGCCAGCAGTTTATGGGTAGTGAGTACCAATCAGCCCCAGCATTTT
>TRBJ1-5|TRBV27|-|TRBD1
CASSLGQGSQPQHF
TGTGCCAGCAGTCTCGGACAGGGCAGCCAGCCCCAGCATTTT
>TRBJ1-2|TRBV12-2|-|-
CASRPPPRQGVVYGYTF
TGTGCAAGTCGCCCCCCACCCCGGCAGGGAGTGGTCTATGGCTACACCTTC
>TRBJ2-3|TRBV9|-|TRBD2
CASSVGTSGGADTQYF
TGTGCCAGCAGCGTCGGGACTAGCGGGGGGGCAGATACGCAGTATTTT
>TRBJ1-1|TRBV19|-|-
CASRANTEAFF
TGTGCCAGTAGGGCGAACACTGAAGCTTTCTTT
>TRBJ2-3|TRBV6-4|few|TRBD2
CANLAGGPQYF
TGTGCCAATCTAGCGGGGGGGCCGCAGTATTTT
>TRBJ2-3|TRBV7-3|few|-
CASSGDSDTQYF
TGTGCCAGCAGCGGAGACTCAGATACGCAGTATTTT
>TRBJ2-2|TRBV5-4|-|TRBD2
CASSLAGTSRGELFF
TGTGCCAGCAGCTTGGCCGGGACTAGCCGCGGGGAGCTGTTTTTT
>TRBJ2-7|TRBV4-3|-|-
CASSQDLNSLYEQYF
TGCGCCAGCAGCCAAGATCTCAACAGTCTTTACGAGCAGTACTTC
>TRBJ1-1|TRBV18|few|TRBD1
CASTDRGNTEAFF
TGTGCCAGTACGGACAGGGGGAACACTGAAGCTTTCTTT
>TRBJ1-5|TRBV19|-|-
CASSIPRGWGSNQPQHF
TGTGCCAGTAGTATCCCCCGGGGGTGGGGTAGCAATCAGCCCCAGCATTTT
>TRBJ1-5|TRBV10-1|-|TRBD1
CASRSGTGGNQPQHF
TGCGCCAGCAGGAGTGGGACAGGGGGCAATCAGCCCCAGCATTTT
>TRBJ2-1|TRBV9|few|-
CASSDHSSGGDYNEQFF
TGTGCCAGCAGCGACCACTCCTCGGGGGGCGATTACAATGAGCAGTTCTTC
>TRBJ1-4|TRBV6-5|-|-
CASSPGQSFNEKLFF
TGTGCCAGCAGTCCTGGACAGTCTTTTAATGAAAAACTGTTTTTT